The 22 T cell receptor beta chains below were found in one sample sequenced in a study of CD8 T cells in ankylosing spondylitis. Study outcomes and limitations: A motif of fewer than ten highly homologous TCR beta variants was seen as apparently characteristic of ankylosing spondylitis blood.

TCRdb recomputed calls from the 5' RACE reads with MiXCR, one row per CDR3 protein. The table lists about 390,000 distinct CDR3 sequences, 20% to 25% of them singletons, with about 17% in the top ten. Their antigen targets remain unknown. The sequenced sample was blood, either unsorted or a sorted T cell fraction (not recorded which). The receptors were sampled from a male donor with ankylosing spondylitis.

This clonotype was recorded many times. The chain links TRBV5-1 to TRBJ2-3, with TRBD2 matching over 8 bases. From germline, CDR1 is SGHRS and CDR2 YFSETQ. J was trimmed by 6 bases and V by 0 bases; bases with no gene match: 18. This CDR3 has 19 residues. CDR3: CASSLVLLAGISSMDTQYF. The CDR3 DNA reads TGCGCCAGCAGCTTGGTTTTATTAGCGGGAATTAGCTCTATGGATACGCAGTATTTT.

For the CDR3, the DNA is TGCAGCGTTGAATTGGGTAATTTGAACACTGAAGCTTTCTTT. It is translated as CSVELGNLNTEAFF. This chain uses TRBV29-1 with TRBJ1-1; the D is unclear. Germline V gene sequence: CDR1 SQVTM, CDR2 ANQGSEA. The CDR3 runs 14 residues. V lost 2 bases and J 0 bases, leaving 10 bases between the germline ends.

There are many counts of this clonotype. The CDR3 sequence: CATRSFYSSHEQFF. In DNA form, the CDR3 reads TGTGCCACCAGGTCATTCTATAGTAGCCATGAGCAGTTCTTC. The V call is TRBV15, the J call TRBJ2-1; D is undetermined. Between the trimmed V and J ends, which lost 6 bases and 8 bases, there was a span of 17 bases. Germline V CDR1 and CDR2: LNHNV, YYDKDF (reference sequence). CDR3 size: 14 residues.

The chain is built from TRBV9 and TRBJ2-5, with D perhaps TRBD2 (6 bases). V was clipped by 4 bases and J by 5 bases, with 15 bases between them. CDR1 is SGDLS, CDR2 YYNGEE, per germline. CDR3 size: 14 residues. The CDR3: CASSPAGGGETQYF. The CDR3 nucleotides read TGTGCCAGCAGCCCTGCCGGAGGAGGGGAGACCCAGTACTTC.

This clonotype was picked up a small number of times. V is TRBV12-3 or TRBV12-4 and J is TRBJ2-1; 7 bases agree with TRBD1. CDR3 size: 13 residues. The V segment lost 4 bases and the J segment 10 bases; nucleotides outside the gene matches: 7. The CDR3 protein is CASSYSLQGEQFF. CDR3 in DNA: TGTGCCAGCAGTTACTCCCTACAGGGGGAGCAGTTCTTC.

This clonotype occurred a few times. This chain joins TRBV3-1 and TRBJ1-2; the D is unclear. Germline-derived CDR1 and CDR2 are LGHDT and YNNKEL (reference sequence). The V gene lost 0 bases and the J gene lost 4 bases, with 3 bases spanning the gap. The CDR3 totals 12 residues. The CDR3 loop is CASSQDGYGYTF. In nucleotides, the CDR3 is TGTGCCAGCAGCCAAGACGGCTATGGCTACACCTTC.

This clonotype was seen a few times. CDR3: CASSIQGPSDTQYF. The CDR3 nucleotides read TGTGCCAGCAGTATACAGGGTCCATCAGATACGCAGTATTTT. This chain links TRBV28 with TRBJ2-3, with D possibly being TRBD1 (6 bases). V lost 5 bases and J lost 4, with 13 bases in between. In germline, CDR1 is MDHEN, CDR2 SYDVKM. The CDR3 runs 14 residues.

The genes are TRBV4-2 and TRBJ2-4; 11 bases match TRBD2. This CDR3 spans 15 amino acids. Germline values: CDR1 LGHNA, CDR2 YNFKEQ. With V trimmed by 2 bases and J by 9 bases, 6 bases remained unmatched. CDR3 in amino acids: CASSQSGTSGLIQYF. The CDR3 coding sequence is TGTGCCAGCAGCCAATCCGGGACTAGCGGTCTCATTCAGTACTTC.

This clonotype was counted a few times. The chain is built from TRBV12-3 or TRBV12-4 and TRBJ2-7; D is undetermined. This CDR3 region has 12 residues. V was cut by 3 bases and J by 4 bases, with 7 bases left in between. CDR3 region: CASSFYRYEQYF. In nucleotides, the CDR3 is TGTGCCAGCAGTTTCTACAGATACGAGCAGTACTTC.

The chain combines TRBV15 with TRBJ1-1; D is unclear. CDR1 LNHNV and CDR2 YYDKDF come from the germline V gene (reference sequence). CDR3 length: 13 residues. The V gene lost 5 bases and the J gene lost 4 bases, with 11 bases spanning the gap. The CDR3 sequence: CATSSLSGTEAFF. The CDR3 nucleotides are TGTGCCACCAGCTCCCTCTCAGGCACTGAAGCTTTCTTT.

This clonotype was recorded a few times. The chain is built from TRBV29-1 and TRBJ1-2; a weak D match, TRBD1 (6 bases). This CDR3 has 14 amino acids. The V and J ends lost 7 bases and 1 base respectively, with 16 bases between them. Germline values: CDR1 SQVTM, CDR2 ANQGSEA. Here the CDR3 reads CSAAGGALNYGYTF. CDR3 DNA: TGCAGCGCAGCCGGGGGGGCGCTTAACTATGGCTACACCTTC.

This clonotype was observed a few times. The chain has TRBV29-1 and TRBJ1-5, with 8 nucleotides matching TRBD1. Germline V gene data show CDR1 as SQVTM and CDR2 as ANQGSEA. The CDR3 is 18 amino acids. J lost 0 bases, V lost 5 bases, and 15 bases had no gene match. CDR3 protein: CSVSLPGGTFGSNQPQHF. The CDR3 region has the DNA TGCAGCGTTTCCCTCCCAGGGGGCACTTTTGGTAGCAATCAGCCCCAGCATTTT.

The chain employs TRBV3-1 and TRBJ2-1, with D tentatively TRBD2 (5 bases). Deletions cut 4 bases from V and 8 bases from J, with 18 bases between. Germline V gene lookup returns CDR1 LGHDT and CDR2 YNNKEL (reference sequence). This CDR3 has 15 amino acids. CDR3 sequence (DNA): TGTGCCAGCAGCCGTAGCCGGGGAGTGGTCGATGAGCAGTTCTTC. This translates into CASSRSRGVVDEQFF.

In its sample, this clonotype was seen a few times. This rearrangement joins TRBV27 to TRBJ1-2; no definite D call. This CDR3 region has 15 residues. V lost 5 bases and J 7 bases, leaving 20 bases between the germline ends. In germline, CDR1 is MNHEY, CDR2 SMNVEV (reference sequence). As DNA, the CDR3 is TGTGCCAGCAGTCCGCGCGGGGAGGGCGGAGGTGGCTACACCTTC. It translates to CASSPRGEGGGGYTF.

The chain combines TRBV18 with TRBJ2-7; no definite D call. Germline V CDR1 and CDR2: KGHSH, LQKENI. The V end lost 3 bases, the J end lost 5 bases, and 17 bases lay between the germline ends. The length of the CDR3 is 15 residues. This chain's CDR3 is CASSPQRTGLHEQYF. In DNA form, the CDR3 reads TGTGCCAGCTCACCTCAACGGACCGGGCTCCACGAGCAGTACTTC. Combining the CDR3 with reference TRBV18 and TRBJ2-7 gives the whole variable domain NAGVMQNPRHLVRRRGQEARLRCSPMKGHSHVYWYRQLPEEGLKFMVYLQKENIIDESGMPKERFSAEFPKEGPSILRIQQVVRGDSAAYFCASSPQRTGLHEQYFGPGTRLTVT.

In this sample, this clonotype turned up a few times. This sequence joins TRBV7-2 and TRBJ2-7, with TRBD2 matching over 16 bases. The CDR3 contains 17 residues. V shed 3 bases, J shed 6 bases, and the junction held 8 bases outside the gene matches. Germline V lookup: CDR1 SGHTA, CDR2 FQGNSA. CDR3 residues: CASSLEGTSGRAGEQYF. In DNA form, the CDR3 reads TGTGCCAGCAGCTTGGAGGGGACTAGCGGGAGGGCCGGCGAGCAGTACTTC.

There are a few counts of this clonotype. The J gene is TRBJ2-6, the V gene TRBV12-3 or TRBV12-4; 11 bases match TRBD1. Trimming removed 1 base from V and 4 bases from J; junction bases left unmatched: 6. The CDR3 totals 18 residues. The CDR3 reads CASSLGGQGASGANVLTF. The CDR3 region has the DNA TGTGCCAGCAGTTTAGGTGGACAGGGGGCGTCAGGGGCCAACGTCCTGACTTTC.

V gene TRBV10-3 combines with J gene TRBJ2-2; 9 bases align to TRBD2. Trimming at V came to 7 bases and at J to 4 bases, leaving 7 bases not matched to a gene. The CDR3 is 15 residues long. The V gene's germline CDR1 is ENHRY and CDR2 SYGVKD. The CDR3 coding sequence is TGTGCCATCAACTCCGGGACTAGCTTCACCGGGGAGCTGTTTTTT. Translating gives CAINSGTSFTGELFF.

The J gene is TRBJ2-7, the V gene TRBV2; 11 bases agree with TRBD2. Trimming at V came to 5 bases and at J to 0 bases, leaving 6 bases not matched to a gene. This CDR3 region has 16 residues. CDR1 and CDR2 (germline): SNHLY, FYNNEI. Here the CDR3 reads CASSSQTSGISYEQYF. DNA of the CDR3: TGTGCCAGCAGTTCCCAGACTAGCGGGATCTCCTACGAGCAGTACTTC.

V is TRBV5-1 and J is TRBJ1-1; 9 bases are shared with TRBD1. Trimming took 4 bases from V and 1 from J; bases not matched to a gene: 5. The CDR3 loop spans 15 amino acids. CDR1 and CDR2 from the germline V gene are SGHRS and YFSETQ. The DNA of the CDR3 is TGCGCCAGCAGCCAAGGACAGGGGCGGAACACTGAAGCTTTCTTT. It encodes CASSQGQGRNTEAFF. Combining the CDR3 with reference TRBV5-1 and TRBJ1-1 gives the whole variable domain KAGVTQTPRYLIKTRGQQVTLSCSPISGHRSVSWYQQTPGQGLQFLFEYFSETQRNKGNFPGRFSGRQFSNSRSEMNVSTLELGDSALYLCASSQGQGRNTEAFFGQGTRLTVV.

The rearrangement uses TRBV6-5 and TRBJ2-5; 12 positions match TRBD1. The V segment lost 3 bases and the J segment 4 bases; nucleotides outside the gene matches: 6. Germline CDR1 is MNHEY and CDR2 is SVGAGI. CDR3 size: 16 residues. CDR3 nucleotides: TGTGCCAGCAGTTATTCCGGGACAGGGGGCAGAGAGACCCAGTACTTC. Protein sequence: CASSYSGTGGRETQYF.

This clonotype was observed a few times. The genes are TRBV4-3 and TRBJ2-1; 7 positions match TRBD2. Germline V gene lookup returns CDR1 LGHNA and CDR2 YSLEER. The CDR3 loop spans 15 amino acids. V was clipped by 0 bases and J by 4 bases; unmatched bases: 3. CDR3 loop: CASSQDWREYNEQFF. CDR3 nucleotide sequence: TGCGCCAGCAGCCAAGACTGGCGGGAGTACAATGAGCAGTTCTTC.